Listed below are T cell receptor beta chains from one sample, sequenced in a study of shared clonotypes between healthy human individuals. Clones were read by immunoSEQ multiplex PCR, and TCRdb kept only the in-frame ones, dropping some. The table has about a million clones, less than 85% seen once. The material sequenced was memory CD4+ T cells sorted from blood. The receptor set was obtained from a man between 18 and 29 years old in good health. Both conserved end residues are trimmed from each CDR3.

v_call cdr3_aa
TRBV18 ASSPGTDYGYT
TRBV10-1 ASSAGPNQPQH
TRBV13 ASSLQGYGSPLH
TRBV27 ASSLGWDAYNEQF
TRBV19 ASSIKGRVSNQPQH
TRBV5-4 ASSLEGANVLT
TRBV5-1 ASSGKGETQY
TRBV5-1 ASSLGGLSPYNEQF
TRBV7-3 ASSGQGGGTDTQY
TRBV6-1 ASSEAGGRSYT
TRBV7-2 ASSLGPAGHFNEQF
TRBV11-3 ASSLGEGQKDTQY
TRBV5-1 ASSLGPQGDGETQY
TRBV30 AWGERGGYT
TRBV30 AWSVSGTANTEAF
TRBV5-5 ASNERVRDEQY
TRBV9 ASSVGESQETQY
TRBV5-6 ASSFGQNSNQPQH
TRBV5-1 ASSPFDRAYEQY
TRBV7-2 ASLGQRNTEAF
TRBV19 ASSRISAATNEKLF
TRBV18 ASSLGQGAGQPQH
TRBV18 ASSPLQSYNSPLH
TRBV19 ASNRRGLGDQPQH
TRBV7-7 ASSSGTSGHEQY
TRBV7-9 ASSLDRGGHYGYT
TRBV7-9 ASSHAQSTTYEQY
TRBV5-6 ASSLITEMNTEAF
TRBV5-4 ASSLITTGAKNIQY
TRBV10-3 ATAEDPGTQY
TRBV7-7 ASSPDRRETQY
TRBV6-1 ASSEASGGRQPQH
TRBV6-1 ASSGSVTREEKLF
TRBV7-2 ASSREVEGIGYT
TRBV27 ASSFSGTAFTDTQY
TRBV10-3 AAMGQKNTEAF
TRBV5-1 ASSLDGVSSYNEQF
TRBV29-1 SVVVSGAGNQPQH
TRBV12-2 ASREPPDRSSYEQY
TRBV4-1 ASSQGGGWETQY
TRBV4-1 ASSRERGGMNTEAF
TRBV4-1 ASSQVDRGRDGYT
TRBV5-4 ASSLARGQGSYGYT
TRBV10-3 AISESPGQGTHEQY
TRBV19 ASSRTGDTYEQY
TRBV11-2 ASSLVGRPYEQY
TRBV7-2 ASRPPGTGNTGELF
TRBV5-6 ASSLGGRTDTQY
TRBV27 ASRSGTISNQPQH
TRBV5-1 ASSLAGQGTYEQY
TRBV27 ASRGQGGTGELF
TRBV5-4 ASSLAAGAYEQY